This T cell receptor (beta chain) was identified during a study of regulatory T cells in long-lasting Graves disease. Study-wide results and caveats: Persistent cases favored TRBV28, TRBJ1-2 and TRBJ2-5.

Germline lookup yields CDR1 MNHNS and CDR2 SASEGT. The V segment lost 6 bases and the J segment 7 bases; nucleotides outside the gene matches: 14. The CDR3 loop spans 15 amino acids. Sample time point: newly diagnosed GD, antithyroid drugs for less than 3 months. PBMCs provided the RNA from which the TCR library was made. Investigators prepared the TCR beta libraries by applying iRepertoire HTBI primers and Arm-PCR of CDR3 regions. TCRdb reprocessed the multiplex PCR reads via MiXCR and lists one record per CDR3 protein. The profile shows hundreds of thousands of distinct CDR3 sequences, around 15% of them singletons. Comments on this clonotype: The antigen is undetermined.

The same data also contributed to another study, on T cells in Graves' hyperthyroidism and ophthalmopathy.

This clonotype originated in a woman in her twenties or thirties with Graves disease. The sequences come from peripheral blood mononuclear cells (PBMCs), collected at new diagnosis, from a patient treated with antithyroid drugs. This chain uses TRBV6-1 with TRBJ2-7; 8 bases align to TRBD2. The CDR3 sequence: CASSDRLAGRVEQYF. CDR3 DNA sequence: TGTGCCAGCAGCGACAGATTAGCGGGGCGCGTTGAGCAGTACTTC.